This T cell receptor (beta chain) was captured by sequencing in a study of blood T cell repertoires in COVID-19. Study overall: PBMCs, B-cell-depleted T cells, or T cells provided the cDNA or gDNA that made up the material.

Between the trimmed V and J ends, which lost 1 base and 1 base, there was a span of 13 bases. Germline lookup yields CDR1 SEHNR and CDR2 FQNEAQ (reference sequence). The CDR3 has 16 residues. This clone was observed a few times. In the authors' workflow: Amplification with reference gene primers provided the estimates of nucleated cell counts. TCRdb's copy holds only in-frame clones and misses some; the assay was immunoSEQ multiplex PCR. V and J calls plus clone size are reproduced from that table; the DNA served to infer D and trimming. The table includes 52,000 or so clones, roughly 80% detected once.

The receptor's source is a human donor in a cohort sampled during active or convalescent COVID-19. The sample taken for sequencing was peripheral blood. V gene TRBV7-9 combines with J gene TRBJ1-1; D gene ambiguous. CDR3 region: CASSLESSRSNTEAFF. CDR3 nucleotides: TGTGCCAGCAGCTTAGAGTCTTCCAGATCGAACACTGAAGCTTTCTTT.